This T cell receptor (beta chain) was sequenced in a study of regulatory T cells in long-lasting Graves disease. Findings and caveats of the study: More public clonotypes were shared by persistent patients (under 3,000) than by new patients (around 990).

In germline, CDR1 is MNHEY, CDR2 SMNVEV (reference sequence). The V gene lost 2 bases and the J gene lost 4 bases, with 14 bases spanning the gap. The CDR3 is 15 residues long. This clonotype occurred many times. No antigen is known for it. Sequencing libraries for TCR beta were prepared with iRepertoire HTBI primers and Arm-PCR of CDR3 regions. TCRdb passed the multiplex PCR reads through MiXCR, listing each CDR3 protein once. The repertoire holds 400,000 to 550,000 distinct CDR3 sequences, with about 15% as singletons. This sample's time point: newly diagnosed GD, antithyroid drugs for less than 3 months. Generation of the TCR library employed RNA extracted from PBMCs. The same specimen was also included in a second study, on T cells in Graves' hyperthyroidism and ophthalmopathy.

The sample here was peripheral blood mononuclear cells (PBMCs), taken at new diagnosis, from a patient treated with antithyroid drugs. The receptor was derived from a woman aged 30 to 39 with Graves disease. V gene TRBV27 combines with J gene TRBJ1-1; D is perhaps TRBD1 (5 bases). The CDR3: CASSLSYGGGTEAFF. The CDR3 DNA is TGTGCCAGCAGTTTAAGTTACGGGGGTGGCACTGAAGCTTTCTTT.